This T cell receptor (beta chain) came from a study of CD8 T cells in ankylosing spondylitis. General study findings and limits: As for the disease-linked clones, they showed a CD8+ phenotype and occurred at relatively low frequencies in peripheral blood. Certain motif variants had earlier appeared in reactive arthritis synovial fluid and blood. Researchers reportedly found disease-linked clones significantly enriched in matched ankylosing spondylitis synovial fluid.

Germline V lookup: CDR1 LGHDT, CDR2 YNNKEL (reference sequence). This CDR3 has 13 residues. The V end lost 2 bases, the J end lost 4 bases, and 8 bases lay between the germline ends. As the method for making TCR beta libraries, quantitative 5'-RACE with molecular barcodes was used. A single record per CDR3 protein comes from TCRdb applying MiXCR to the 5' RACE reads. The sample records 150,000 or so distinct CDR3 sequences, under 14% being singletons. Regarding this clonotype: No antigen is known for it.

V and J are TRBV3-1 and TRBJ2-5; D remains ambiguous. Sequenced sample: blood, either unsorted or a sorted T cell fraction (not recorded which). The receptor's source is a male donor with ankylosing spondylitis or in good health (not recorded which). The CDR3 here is CASSQNFRETQYF. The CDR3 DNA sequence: TGTGCCAGCAGCCAAAACTTCCGAGAGACCCAGTACTTC.